The entry below gives a single T cell receptor beta chain sequence along with its context. No antigen is known for it. This entry is derived from a study of T cells after yellow fever vaccination. The study's findings and limits: Detected again after the booster were most primary-vaccination clones, at 96% CD4 and approximately 85% CD8. Faster peaking, at day 5 versus 15, marked a secondary response that was weaker. Abundant clonotypes from the bulk population could get into FACS-sorted repertoires as contaminants.

A process of 5'RACE template switching, which added a universal primer site and UMIs, was used to make TCR cDNA. TCRdb re-analysed the 5' RACE reads in MiXCR, keeping a single row per CDR3 protein. The table includes 250,000 to 350,000 distinct CDR3 sequences, around 4.5% detected once. There are 18 residues in the CDR3. CDR1 and CDR2 from the germline V gene are LGHNA and YSLEER. Trimming stripped 1 base from V and 10 bases from J, with 23 bases between. The sequence derives from a man aged 18 to 30 who received the YFV17D yellow fever vaccine. This material consisted of PBMCs, taken 15 days after the yellow fever booster vaccination. This rearrangement joins TRBV4-3 to TRBJ1-6, with D possibly being TRBD1 (6 bases). CDR3 bases: TGCGCCAGCAGCCAAGTTCTTCTCAGGGGCGCAAACCGGTCACCCCTCCACTTT. It codes for CASSQVLLRGANRSPLHF.